Reported below is one TCR beta chain. This entry is derived from a study of control samples from healthy donors and cancer patients. The assay was immunoSEQ multiplex PCR, and TCRdb's table has in-frame clones only and misses some. The sample has around 84,000 clones, 91% seen once. The V gene's germline CDR1 is LNHDA and CDR2 SQIVND (reference sequence). Losses at the gene ends were 8 bases for V and 5 bases for J; bases not matched to a gene: 13. There are 15 residues in the CDR3. Specimen: blood. This sequence was found in a man aged 25-45 years in good health. The chain is built from TRBV19 and TRBJ1-1; 8 bases align to TRBD1. CDR3 loop: CASSLFQGATTEAFF. CDR3 sequence (DNA): TGTGCCAGTTCTCTCTTCCAGGGGGCTACAACTGAAGCTTTCTTT.